Presented here are 3 T cell receptor beta chains from one specimen sequenced in a study of blood T cell repertoires in COVID-19. Using immunoSEQ multiplex PCR, the repertoire was profiled, and TCRdb retains in-frame clones only, with some absent. Of a few hundred thousand clones listed, 65% to 90% were seen once; the top ten hold less than 9%. Sequenced: peripheral blood. The receptors originated from a woman aged 55-69 years with COVID-19, enrolled during active disease.

J is TRBJ1-2 and V is TRBV5-1; D unclear. The CDR3 runs 14 residues. Germline V gives CDR1 SGHRS, CDR2 YFSETQ. Trimming cost V 0 bases and J 2 bases, with 8 bases left between them. The CDR3 is CASSLVPENYGYTF. For the CDR3, the DNA is TGCGCCAGCAGCTTGGTCCCAGAAAACTATGGCTACACCTTC.

The CDR3 protein is CASSVGPGDEQYF. The CDR3 nucleotides are TGTGCCAGCAGCGTAGGTCCAGGGGACGAGCAGTACTTC. The chain links TRBV9 to TRBJ2-7; possibly TRBD1 for D (6 bases). Germline values: CDR1 SGDLS, CDR2 YYNGEE. V was shortened by 0 bases and J by 5 bases, with 9 bases between the two germline ends. CDR3 size: 13 residues.

The chain employs TRBV2 and TRBJ1-1, with a possible D match to TRBD1 (5 bases). Trimming stripped 7 bases from V and 3 bases from J, with 15 bases between. Germline-derived CDR1 and CDR2 are SNHLY and FYNNEI. CDR3 length equals 14 residues. Here the CDR3 DNA reads TGTGCCAGCAACCGCCGGGGGGGGGACACTGAAGCTTTCTTT. Its translation is CASNRRGGDTEAFF.